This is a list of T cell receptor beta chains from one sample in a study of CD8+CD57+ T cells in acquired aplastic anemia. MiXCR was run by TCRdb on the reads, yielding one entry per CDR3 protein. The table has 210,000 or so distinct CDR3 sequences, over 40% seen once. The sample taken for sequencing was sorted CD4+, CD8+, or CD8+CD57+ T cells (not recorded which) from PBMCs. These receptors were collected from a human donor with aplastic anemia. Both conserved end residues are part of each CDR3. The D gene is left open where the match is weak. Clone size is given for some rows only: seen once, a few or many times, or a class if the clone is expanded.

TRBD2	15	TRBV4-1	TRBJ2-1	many	CASSQGTSGYNEQFF	TGCGCCAGCAGCCAAGGGACTAGCGGGTACAATGAGCAGTTCTTC
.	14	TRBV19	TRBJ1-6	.	CASSFGTVNSPLRF	TGTGCCAGTAGTTTCGGGACGGTGAATTCACCCCTCCGCTTT
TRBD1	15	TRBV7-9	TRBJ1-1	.	CASSLRQGGSTEAFF	TGTGCCAGCAGCCTCCGACAGGGAGGTAGCACTGAAGCTTTCTTT
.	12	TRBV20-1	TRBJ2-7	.	CSVRQGGYEQYF	TGCAGTGTTCGGCAGGGGGGCTACGAGCAGTACTTC
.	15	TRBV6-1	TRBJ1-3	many	CASSEQRPAGNTIYF	TGTGCCAGCAGTGAACAAAGACCGGCGGGAAACACCATATATTTT
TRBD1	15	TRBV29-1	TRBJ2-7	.	CSVWTGGGGSYEQYF	TGCAGCGTATGGACAGGGGGAGGGGGCTCCTACGAGCAGTACTTC
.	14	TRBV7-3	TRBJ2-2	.	CTSSLLANTGELFF	TGTACCAGCAGCTTACTAGCGAACACCGGGGAGCTGTTTTTT
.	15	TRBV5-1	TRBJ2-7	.	CASSSAGGQGYEPYF	TGCGCAAGCAGCTCAGCAGGTGGGCAGGGCTACGAGCCGTACTTC
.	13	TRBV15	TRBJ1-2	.	CASSPGHGYGCTF	.
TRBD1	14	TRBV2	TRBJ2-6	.	CASSRGRGANVLTF	TGTGCCAGCAGCAGGGGGCGTGGGGCCAACGTCCTGACTTTC
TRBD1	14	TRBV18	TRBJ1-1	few	CASSPMDREAEAFF	TGTGCCAGCTCACCAATGGACAGGGAGGCTGAAGCTTTCTTT
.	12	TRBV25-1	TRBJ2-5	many	CASSEEGETQYF	TGTGCCAGCAGTGAAGAGGGTGAGACCCAGTACTTC
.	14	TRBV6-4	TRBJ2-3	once	CASSSDVGADTQYF	TGTGCCAGCAGTTCAGACGTAGGGGCAGATACGCAGTATTTT
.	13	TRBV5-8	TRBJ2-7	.	CASSRRTIDEQYF	TGTGCCAGCAGCCGGAGGACTATCGACGAGCAGTACTTC
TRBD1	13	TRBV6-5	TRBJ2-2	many	CASRSTGVGELFF	TGTGCCAGCAGATCCACAGGGGTCGGGGAGCTGTTTTTT
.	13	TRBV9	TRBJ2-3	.	CASSSRASDTQYF	TGTGCCAGCAGCTCTCGGGCTAGCGATACGCAGTATTTT
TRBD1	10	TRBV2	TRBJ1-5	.	CASRTGTALF	TGTGCCAGCAGGACCGGGACAGCCTTGTTT
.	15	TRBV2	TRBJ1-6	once	CASSDKGPYNSPLHF	TGTGCCAGCAGTGATAAGGGTCCCTATAATTCACCCCTCCACTTT
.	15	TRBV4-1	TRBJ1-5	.	CASSQTVQGNQPQHF	TGCGCCAGCAGCCAGACGGTACAGGGCAATCAGCCCCAGCATTTT
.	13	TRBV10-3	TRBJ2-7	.	CAILGQNSYEQYF	TGTGCCATCCTAGGACAGAACTCCTACGAGCAGTACTTC
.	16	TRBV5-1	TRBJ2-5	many	CASSYTGRIYQETQYF	TGCGCCAGCAGCTACACAGGGAGGATCTACCAAGAGACCCAGTACTTC
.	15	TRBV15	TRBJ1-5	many	CATSRGGGGNQPQHF	TGTGCCACCAGCAGAGGGGGGGGCGGGAATCAGCCCCAGCATTTT
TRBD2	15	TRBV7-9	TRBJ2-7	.	CASSQTSGVSYEQYF	TGCGCCAGCAGCCAAACTAGCGGGGTCTCCTACGAGCAGTACTTC
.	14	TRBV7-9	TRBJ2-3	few	CASSFGGATDTQYF	TGTGCCAGCAGCTTTGGGGGGGCAACAGATACGCAGTATTTT
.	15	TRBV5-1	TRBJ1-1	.	CASSLVPGEGTEAFF	TGCGCCAGCAGCTTGGTGCCGGGGGAGGGCACTGAAGCTTTCTTT
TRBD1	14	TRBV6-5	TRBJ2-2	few	CASTTGVITGELFF	TGTGCCAGCACCACAGGGGTTATCACCGGGGAGCTGTTTTTT